The clone carrying this TCR beta chain occurred many times. Its antigen is not identified. The sample is drawn from a study of T cells in Graves' hyperthyroidism and ophthalmopathy. Study-level results: Appearing also in blood were most of the thyroid clonotypes expanded above 0.001. Ophthalmopathy was distinguished from stable hyperthyroidism by 13 V-J signatures.

Trimming took off 2 bases at V and 7 bases at J, with 17 bases between the two ends. The CDR3 contains 15 residues. The germline V gene encodes CDR1 MDHEN and CDR2 SYDVKM. TCR beta CDR3 region amplification was performed from RNA transcripts. HTBI primers were employed in a first-round RT-PCR of the TCR CDR3. In TCRdb, the multiplex PCR reads were re-called with MiXCR into one record per CDR3 protein. The sample lists over 450,000 distinct CDR3 sequences; roughly 14% were seen once. Graves' hyperthyroidism is called stable when ophthalmopathy does not progress within 18 months. Diagnosis rested on symptoms, serum thyroxine and TRAb, thyroid ultrasound, and orbital computed tomography.

The gene calls are TRBV28 and TRBJ1-2; D is possibly TRBD1 (5 bases). The sequenced sample consisted of blood. This receptor was obtained from a woman younger than 35 with Graves' hyperthyroidism. The CDR3: CASSLEVAGGGGYTF. The CDR3 coding sequence is TGTGCCAGCAGTTTAGAGGTGGCCGGGGGTGGTGGCTACACCTTC.